Following are 18 T cell receptor beta chains from one sample sequenced in a study of identical twins (dated by TCRdb to the mid-2010s). Library creation used 5' RACE. This sample was sequenced with an Illumina HiSeq 2000. The raw public data were reprocessed by TCRdb itself: fastp quality trimming at Q25, MiXCR clonotype calling, in-frame beta chains only. Rows matching on CDR3 protein sequence are summarized as one entry with the most common DNA and genes. Across this sample there are about 890,000 distinct CDR3 sequences, with 9% to 15% seen only once. Jointly, the top ten make up around 1.5% of the sample. The data were also submitted as part of a second study, on yellow fever vaccine responses in identical twins.

Sample: PBMCs. The receptors stem from a woman aged 18-30 years in good health.

This clonotype was seen a handful of times. V usage is TRBV28 and J usage is TRBJ2-6; 8 positions agree with TRBD1. The J segment lost 0 bases and the V segment lost 5 bases, leaving 6 bases of the junction unmatched. The CDR3 extends over 17 amino acids. The germline CDR1 and CDR2 sequences are MDHEN and SYDVKM. The CDR3 DNA reads as TGTGCCAGCAGTACAGGGACAGGCCCCTCTGGGGCCAACGTCCTGACTTTC. Protein product: CASSTGTGPSGANVLTF.

This clonotype was counted at least ten times. The chain employs TRBV10-3 and TRBJ2-7, with D maybe TRBD2 (5 bases). The V gene's germline CDR1 is ENHRY and CDR2 SYGVKD. V gave up 2 bases and J gave up 3 bases, with 11 bases separating them. The CDR3 spans 14 residues. For the CDR3, the DNA is TGTGCCATCAGTGAGCTCACGGGATTCTACGAGCAGTACTTC. Translated, it gives CAISELTGFYEQYF.

The V gene is TRBV5-1, the J gene TRBJ2-3; TRBD2 matches at 8 bases. Germline values: CDR1 SGHRS, CDR2 YFSETQ. V lost 4 bases, J lost 2 bases, and 9 bases stayed unmatched. This CDR3 is 16 amino acids long. CDR3 DNA sequence: TGCGCCAGCAGCGCCCCGCGGGGGGTCCCCACAGATACGCAGTATTTT. Translating gives CASSAPRGVPTDTQYF.

This clonotype was observed at least ten times. In nucleotides, the CDR3 is TGTGCCAGCAGCCAGAATGTCGCGTCCCTCCACTTT. Translated, it gives CASSQNVASLHF. V is TRBV11-2 and J is TRBJ1-6; D gene ambiguous. V gave up 5 bases and J gave up 14 bases, with 13 bases separating them. Germline V lookup: CDR1 SGHAT, CDR2 FQNNGV. The CDR3 runs to 12 residues.

This clonotype has only a few counts. J is TRBJ1-4 and V is TRBV28; D remains ambiguous. Between the trimmed V and J ends, which lost 5 bases and 7 bases, there was a span of 17 bases. The CDR3 has 15 residues. Germline V CDR1 and CDR2: MDHEN, SYDVKM. CDR3 region: CASSGVWAGSEKLFF. CDR3 DNA: TGTGCCAGCAGTGGGGTATGGGCCGGTAGTGAAAAACTGTTTTTT.

This clonotype was found a few times. The chain links TRBV3-1 to TRBJ2-2; 8 bases are a match to TRBD1. Germline trimming cut 7 bases from V and 3 bases from J; bases unmatched to any gene: 4. In germline, CDR1 is LGHDT, CDR2 YNNKEL (reference sequence). The CDR3 runs to 14 residues. CDR3 DNA: TGTGCCAGCAAGACAGGGGAGTACACCGGGGAGCTGTTTTTT. Translated: CASKTGEYTGELFF.

The chain links TRBV6-2 or TRBV6-3 to TRBJ2-1; 10 bases line up with TRBD2. CDR1 MNHEY and CDR2 SVGEGT come from the germline V gene. V was clipped by 0 bases and J by 7 bases; unmatched bases: 18. The CDR3 is 20 amino acids. This chain's CDR3 is CASSYSHPFLSGRAGNEQFF. For the CDR3, the DNA is TGTGCCAGCAGTTACTCCCACCCCTTCTTGAGCGGGAGGGCGGGAAATGAGCAGTTCTTC.

This clonotype has just a few counts. The chain joins TRBV5-1 to TRBJ1-3, with TRBD1 as a possible D gene (5 bases). The CDR3 is 17 amino acids. Trimming removed 4 bases at V and 0 bases at J, with 17 bases between. The V gene's germline CDR1 is SGHRS and CDR2 YFSETQ. CDR3 DNA sequence: TGCGCCAGCAGCCCCAATTACCGGGACTCCTCTGGAAACACCATATATTTT. It is translated as CASSPNYRDSSGNTIYF.

About this clonotype itself: An end of the junction does not agree with germline; a read error may underlie this. CDR3 sequence (DNA): TGCGGTGCTAGAGATCGACGCTTAGTCGCTAGCGGGAGCGTGAACGAGCAGTACTTC. Translated, it gives CGARDRRLVASGSVNEQYF. V and J are TRBV20-1 and TRBJ2-7; 10 bases match TRBD2. The V gene's germline CDR1 is DFQATT and CDR2 SNEGSKA (reference sequence). The CDR3 loop spans 19 amino acids.

The V and J genes are TRBV7-3 and TRBJ2-7; TRBD1 matches at 11 bases. The CDR3 length is 14 residues. V lost 5 bases, J lost 7 bases, and 7 bases stayed unmatched. CDR1 and CDR2 from the germline V gene are SGHTA and FQGTGA. The CDR3 region is CASSVDGTGGEQYF. For the CDR3, the DNA is TGTGCCAGCAGCGTCGACGGGACAGGGGGTGAGCAGTACTTC. Filled out from reference TRBV7-3 and TRBJ2-7, the complete variable domain reads GAGVSQTPSNKVTEKGKYVELRCDPISGHTALYWYRQSLGQGPEFLIYFQGTGAADDSGLPNDRFFAVRPEGSVSTLKIQRTERGDSAVYLCASSVDGTGGEQYFGPGTRLTVT.

This clonotype was seen more than once but under ten times. The chain recombines TRBV5-1 with TRBJ2-2, with 9 bases lining up with TRBD2. Per germline, CDR1 SGHRS and CDR2 YFSETQ. V lost 0 bases and J lost 4; bases outside the gene matches: 4. This CDR3 is 16 amino acids long. CDR3 residues: CASSLAASGTTGELFF. The CDR3, as DNA: TGCGCCAGCAGCTTGGCGGCTAGCGGGACCACCGGGGAGCTGTTTTTT.

The chain employs TRBV28 and TRBJ2-1; no clear D. The CDR3 runs to 16 residues. With 8 bases removed from V and 0 bases from J, the gap between germline ends came to 17 bases. Germline V gives CDR1 MDHEN, CDR2 SYDVKM. The CDR3 coding sequence is TGTGCCAGCGGTGAACTATGGCGGAGCTCCTACAATGAGCAGTTCTTC. Encoded protein: CASGELWRSSYNEQFF.

This clonotype has only a few counts. The chain carries TRBV18 and TRBJ2-1, with 8 bases lining up with TRBD1. V dropped 4 bases and J dropped 13; count of bases not matched to a gene: 9. This CDR3 region has 13 residues. CDR1 is KGHSH, CDR2 LQKENI, per germline. DNA of the CDR3: TGTGCCAGCTCACTGAGAGACAGGGGCCTTCAGTTCTTC. Translating gives CASSLRDRGLQFF.

The genes are TRBV6-1 and TRBJ2-7; 9 positions match TRBD1. The germline V gene encodes CDR1 MNHNS and CDR2 SASEGT. Trimming removed 6 bases from V and 2 bases from J; junction bases left unmatched: 8. The CDR3 has 15 amino acids. CDR3 protein: CASSDRGYHPYEQYF. For the CDR3, the DNA is TGTGCCAGCAGCGACAGGGGGTATCATCCCTACGAGCAGTACTTC.

The sample holds many counts of this clonotype. The V gene is TRBV11-3, the J gene TRBJ2-3, with 8 bases that match TRBD2. Germline V gene sequence: CDR1 SGHNT, CDR2 YENEEA. J lost 2 bases, V lost 1 base, and 8 bases had no gene match. This CDR3 comprises 17 residues. The CDR3 spells CASSLAYGGGLTDTQYF. DNA of the CDR3: TGTGCCAGCAGCTTAGCCTACGGGGGGGGCCTCACAGATACGCAGTATTTT.

The V and J genes are TRBV5-1 and TRBJ1-2; possible D gene TRBD1, 5 bases. CDR1 is SGHRS, CDR2 YFSETQ, per germline. The CDR3 is made up of 12 amino acids. The V end lost 3 bases, the J end lost 10 bases, and 13 bases lay between the germline ends. The CDR3 loop reads CASSSGGVFYTF. For the CDR3, the DNA is TGCGCCAGCAGCTCGGGGGGGGTATTCTACACCTTC.

This clonotype showed up just a few times. CDR3 sequence (DNA): TGCGCCAGCAGCGCGGAAATACTGGAGACCCAGTACTTC. This gives the protein CASSAEILETQYF. This chain uses TRBV5-1 with TRBJ2-5, with no clear D. The ends were cut back, 4 bases at V and 5 bases at J, with 12 bases in the middle. The CDR3 is made up of 13 amino acids. The V gene's germline CDR1 is SGHRS and CDR2 YFSETQ.

This clonotype has a count of ten or more. The rearrangement joins TRBV6-4 to TRBJ2-1; D perhaps matches TRBD1 (6 bases). The CDR3 loop spans 14 amino acids. Looked up from germline, CDR1 is MRHNA and CDR2 is SNTAGT. V lost 5 bases and J lost 3, with 11 bases in between. For the CDR3, the DNA is TGTGCCAGCAGTCCCCAGGGGTACTACAATGAGCAGTTCTTC. It specifies CASSPQGYYNEQFF.